A selection of T cell receptor beta chains follows, all from one sample in a study of vaccination effects on CD4 cells after COVID-19. Antigen specificity for these receptors is unknown. Assay used: immunoSEQ multiplex PCR; TCRdb lists only in-frame clones, some missing. This sample has around 40,000 clones; 65% to 70% occur once, and the top ten carry 4% to 5%. Sequences were derived from CD4+ T cells from PBMCs cultured without peptide, sampled before COVID-19 vaccination. These receptors all come from a human donor who received a COVID-19 vaccine. CDR3s include the opening cysteine and the closing phenylalanine or tryptophan. Fields, in order: J gene, clone size, V gene, CDR3 protein. Some rows have no size entry. The others give once, few or many, or a class for an expanded clone.

J gene: TRBJ2-5; clone size: NA; V gene: TRBV4-1; CDR3 protein: CASSQDGLAGQTQYF
J gene: TRBJ1-1; clone size: NA; V gene: TRBV4-1; CDR3 protein: CASSQVGGGRNTEAFF
J gene: TRBJ1-1; clone size: NA; V gene: TRBV6-5; CDR3 protein: CASSYSGGRGTTEAFF
J gene: TRBJ2-3; clone size: NA; V gene: TRBV14; CDR3 protein: CASSPGGAGTDTQYF
J gene: TRBJ2-7; clone size: NA; V gene: TRBV19; CDR3 protein: CASSSSSGGAYEQYF
J gene: TRBJ2-1; clone size: NA; V gene: TRBV3-1/TRBV3-2; CDR3 protein: CASSSPGLADNEQFF
J gene: TRBJ2-2; clone size: NA; V gene: TRBV2; CDR3 protein: CASSEGFNTGELFF
J gene: TRBJ2-3; clone size: NA; V gene: TRBV18; CDR3 protein: CASSKGMNTDTQYF
J gene: TRBJ2-1; clone size: NA; V gene: TRBV7-7; CDR3 protein: CASSSGTSGYNEQFF
J gene: TRBJ2-1; clone size: few; V gene: TRBV2; CDR3 protein: CASRPRTGDDNEQFF
J gene: TRBJ1-1; clone size: NA; V gene: TRBV10-3; CDR3 protein: CAGREGPGGTEAFF
J gene: TRBJ2-2; clone size: NA; V gene: TRBV5-4; CDR3 protein: CASSFLLAGLGSTGELFF
J gene: TRBJ2-2; clone size: NA; V gene: TRBV6-4; CDR3 protein: CASSEEDTGELFF
J gene: TRBJ2-4; clone size: once; V gene: TRBV10-3; CDR3 protein: CAISDGTSGSGKNIQYF
J gene: TRBJ2-2; clone size: NA; V gene: TRBV5-1; CDR3 protein: CASSSAKRGELFF
J gene: TRBJ2-5; clone size: few; V gene: TRBV10-1; CDR3 protein: CASSVSGRAKETQYF
J gene: TRBJ1-1; clone size: NA; V gene: TRBV5-1; CDR3 protein: CASSFAGGSTEAFF